These 9 T cell receptor delta chains share one sample of origin, sequenced in a study of gamma-delta chains in newborns, infants, children. TCRdb re-processed the reads via CATT. Among several thousand delta-chain clones listed, 2.1% were seen once. The sequenced material came from blood. The receptors originated from a child who was a newborn, infant or young child, either healthy, febrile or measles-vaccinated (not recorded which).

About this clone itself: TCRdb lists the protein of a much larger clone for this DNA, which differs at residue 12, so this is likely a read error; the protein given here is translated from the DNA itself. In the same sample, other DNA sequences code for this CDR3. The CDR3 nucleotides read TGTGCTCTTGGGGAACGTACTAACTGGGGGATACACGCCGATAAACTCATCTTT. Protein sequence: CALGERTNWGIHADKLIF. V is TRDV1 and J is TRDJ1, with TRDD3 matching 12 bases. The CDR3 totals 18 residues. Germline assignment: CDR1 TSWWSYY and CDR2 QGS. The trim removed 1 base at V and 3 bases at J, leaving 9 bases unmatched.

This clone was picked up a small number of times. TCRdb assigns this DNA the protein of a much larger clone, which departs from its translation at residue 10; this likely reflects a read error, and the protein shown comes from translating the DNA. The gene calls are TRDV2 and TRDJ3; 8 bases fit TRDD3. In germline, CDR1 is GEAIGNYY, CDR2 EKD. The CDR3 is 20 residues long. V lost 5 bases to trimming and J lost 3 bases; unmatched junction nucleotides: 17. The CDR3 region has the DNA TGTGCCTGTGTCAGCCTTACTGGGGGTACTAAGGGCTGGGACACCCGACAGATGTTTTTC. Translation gives CACVSLTGGTKGWDTRQMFF.

As for this clone: TCRdb lists the protein of a much larger clone for this DNA, which differs at residue 9, so this is likely a read error; the protein given here is translated from the DNA itself. J is TRDJ2 and V is TRDV2; 8 nucleotides align to TRDD3. Germline V lookup: CDR1 GEAIGNYY, CDR2 EKD. This CDR3 has 16 residues. V lost 2 bases and J lost 3; bases outside the gene matches: 7. The CDR3 region has the DNA TGTGCCTGTGACAGGGTGGGGGATTGGCTGACAGCACAACTCTTCTTT. Protein sequence: CACDRVGDWLTAQLFF.

This clone turned up a few times. A much more abundant neighbour one base away suggests this may be a read error. This chain connects TRDV2 to TRDJ3; D ambiguous. The germline CDR1 and CDR2 sequences are GEAIGNYY and EKD. V lost 1 base and J 2 bases, leaving 23 bases between the germline ends. This CDR3 is built from 21 residues. The CDR3 spells CACDTPFLEGRSPWDTRQMFF. Written as DNA, the CDR3 is TGTGCCTGTGACACTCCCTTTCTGGAAGGGCGGAGCCCCTGGGACACCCGACAGATGTTTTTC.

This clone was seen only a few times. This DNA translates differently at residue 9 from the TCRdb protein, which is that of a much larger clone; a read error is likely, and the protein shown is the DNA's own translation. The CDR3 loop is CACDSVLGNRWETAQLFF. For the CDR3, the DNA is TGTGCCTGTGACTCTGTACTGGGGAATAGGTGGGAGACAGCACAACTCTTCTTT. V usage is TRDV2 and J usage is TRDJ2; 7 bases agree with TRDD3. Germline values: CDR1 GEAIGNYY, CDR2 EKD. CDR3 length equals 18 residues. V shed 3 bases, J shed 4 bases, and the junction held 16 bases outside the gene matches.

A remark on this clone: Possible read error: a much larger clone is one base away. Other DNA sequences from this sample encode an identical CDR3 as well. The rearrangement uses TRDV1 and TRDJ1, with 10 nucleotides matching TRDD3. Per germline, CDR1 TSWWSYY and CDR2 QGS. This CDR3 has 23 residues. With V trimmed by 0 bases and J by 7 bases, 29 bases remained unmatched. CDR3 bases: TGTGCTCTTGGGGAACTCATCCCCCCGCACATCAGTACTGGGGGATGGTGGTTGGGTAAACTCATCTTT. As protein: CALGELIPPHISTGGWWLGKLIF.

Many counts were recorded for this clone. With only one base between it and a far larger clone, this is likely a read error. The V and J genes are TRDV2 and TRDJ1; TRDD3 matches at 8 bases. Per germline, CDR1 GEAIGNYY and CDR2 EKD. There are 14 residues in the CDR3. V lost 3 bases to trimming and J lost 1 base; unmatched junction nucleotides: 3. CDR3 nucleotides: TGTGCCTGTGACGTACTGGGGGCCACCGATAAACTCATCTTT. As protein: CACDVLGATDKLIF.

Note on this clone: One end of the junction is discordant with germline, which a read error may explain. This CDR3 reads CACDSRYRGILHRLSSWYTRQMFF. As DNA, the CDR3 is TGTGCCTGTGACTCGAGGTACCGGGGGATACTCCATCGATTAAGCTCCTGGTACACCCGACAGATGTTTTTC. The chain employs TRDV2 and TRDJ3; 9 bases match TRDD3. The length of the CDR3 is 24 residues. CDR1 GEAIGNYY and CDR2 EKD come from the germline V gene.

This clone was counted between two and nine times. The mismatch at residue 8 between this DNA's translation and the TCRdb protein of a much larger clone likely reflects a read error; the protein shown is translated from the DNA. The chain links TRDV2 to TRDJ2; 7 bases are a match to TRDD3. Germline V gives CDR1 GEAIGNYY, CDR2 EKD. Unmatched junction bases numbered 12, after V lost 2 bases and J lost 4 bases. CDR3 length equals 17 residues. CDR3 sequence: CACDILGNIRGTAQLFF. The CDR3 DNA sequence: TGTGCCTGTGACATACTGGGGAATATCAGGGGGACAGCACAACTCTTCTTT.